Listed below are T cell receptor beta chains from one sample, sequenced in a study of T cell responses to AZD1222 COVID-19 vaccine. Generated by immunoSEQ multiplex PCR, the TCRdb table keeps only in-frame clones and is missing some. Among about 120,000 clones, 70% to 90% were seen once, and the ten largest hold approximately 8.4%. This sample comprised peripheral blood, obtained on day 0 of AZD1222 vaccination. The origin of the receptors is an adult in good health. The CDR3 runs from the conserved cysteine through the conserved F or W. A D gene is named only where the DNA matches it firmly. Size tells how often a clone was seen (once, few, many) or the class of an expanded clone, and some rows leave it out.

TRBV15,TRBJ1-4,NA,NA,TGTGCCACCAGCAATACCGAAGGGAGCTATGAAAAACTGTTTTTT,CATSNTEGSYEKLFF
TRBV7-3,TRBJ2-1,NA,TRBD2,TGTGCCAGCAGTCGCGGGAGCGGCGATGAGCAGTTCTTC,CASSRGSGDEQFF
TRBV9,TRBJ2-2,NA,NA,TGTGCCAGCAGCGTAGTTAACAGGGCGAACACCGGGGAGCTGTTTTTT,CASSVVNRANTGELFF
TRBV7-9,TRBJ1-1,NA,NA,TGTGCCAGCAGCTGGGGTTATGGGAACACTGAAGCTTTCTTT,CASSWGYGNTEAFF
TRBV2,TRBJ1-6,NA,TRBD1,TGTGCCAGCAGCGTGGACAGGAATTCACCCCTCCACTTT,CASSVDRNSPLHF
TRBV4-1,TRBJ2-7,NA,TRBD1,TGCGCCAGCAGCTTTGGGACAGGCTCCTACGAGCAGTACTTC,CASSFGTGSYEQYF
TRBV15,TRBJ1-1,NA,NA,TGTGCCACCAGCAGACCGAACACTGAAGCTTTCTTT,CATSRPNTEAFF
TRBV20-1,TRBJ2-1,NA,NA,TGCAGTGCTAGTCCCTGGGGGCGGTTGGATGAGCAGTTCTTC,CSASPWGRLDEQFF
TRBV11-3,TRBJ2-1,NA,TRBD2,TGTGCCAGCAGCTTCCTCGGTGGGAGCGGGAGGAGAGTCTATGAGCAGTTCTTC,CASSFLGGSGRRVYEQFF
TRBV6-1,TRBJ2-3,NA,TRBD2,TGTGCCAGCAGTGAAGCGACGACTAGCGGGGCGCGTGCGGCAGATACGCAGTATTTT,CASSEATTSGARAADTQYF
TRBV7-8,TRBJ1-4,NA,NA,TGTGCCAGCAGCTACAGGAGAGAAAAACTGTTTTTT,CASSYRREKLFF
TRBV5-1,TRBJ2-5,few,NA,TGCGCCAGCAGCTTGCCAGGTGGAGAGACCCAGTACTTC,CASSLPGGETQYF
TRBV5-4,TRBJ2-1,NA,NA,TGTGCCAGCAGCTTGGGTAGCGGAGCTTACTACAATGAGCAGTTCTTC,CASSLGSGAYYNEQFF
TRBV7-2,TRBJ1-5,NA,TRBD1,TGTGCCAGCAGCTTTACAGGGGGCAATCAGCCCCAGCATTTT,CASSFTGGNQPQHF
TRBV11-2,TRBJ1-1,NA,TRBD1,TGTGCCAGCAGCCCGGACAGGGGGAACACTGAAGCTTTCTTT,CASSPDRGNTEAFF
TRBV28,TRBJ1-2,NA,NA,TGTGCCAGCTTCTCCGCAGGGGACGCCCTAAACTATGGCTACACCTTC,CASFSAGDALNYGYTF
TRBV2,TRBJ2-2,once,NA,TGTGCCAGCAGTGTGGCGGAGTCATCGAACACCGGGGAGCTGTTTTTT,CASSVAESSNTGELFF
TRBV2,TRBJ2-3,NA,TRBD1,TGTGCCAGCACGGGCGCCGGGACAGGGGGAGATACGCAGTATTTT,CASTGAGTGGDTQYF
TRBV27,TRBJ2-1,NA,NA,TGTGCCAGCAGTATTCCCGGGATATTGAGCCCCTACAATGAGCAGTTCTTC,CASSIPGILSPYNEQFF
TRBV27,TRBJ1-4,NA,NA,TGTGCCAGCAGTTCGGGGGGTACTAATGAAAAACTGTTTTTT,CASSSGGTNEKLFF
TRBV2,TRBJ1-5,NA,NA,TGTGCCAGCAGGGCCAGAAGCGGTCAGCCCCAGCATTTT,CASRARSGQPQHF
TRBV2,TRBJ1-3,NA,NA,TGTGCCAGCAGTGGAGCAGGCTCTGGAAACACCATATATTTT,CASSGAGSGNTIYF
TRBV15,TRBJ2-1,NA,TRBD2,TGTTCCACTAGCGGGGGGCCTTACAATGAGCAGTTCTTC,CSTSGGPYNEQFF
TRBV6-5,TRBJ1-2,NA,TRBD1,TGTGCCAGCAGTCTCCGGGACAGCTATGGCTACACCTTC,CASSLRDSYGYTF
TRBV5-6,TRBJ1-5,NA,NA,TGTGCCAGCAGCTTGGCGGCCCCGAATCAGCCCCAGCATTTT,CASSLAAPNQPQHF
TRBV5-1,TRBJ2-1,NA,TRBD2,TGCGCCAGCAGCGCTTTGACTAGCGGGGGACTCTACAATGAGCAGTTCTTC,CASSALTSGGLYNEQFF
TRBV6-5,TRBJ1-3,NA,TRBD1,TGTGCCAGCAGTCGCCTGGGACAGGGAACGGTAACCATATATTTT,CASSRLGQGTVTIYF
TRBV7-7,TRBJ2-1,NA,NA,TGTGCTAGCAGCTTATTGGACGGGAGCTACAATGAGCAGTTCTTC,CASSLLDGSYNEQFF
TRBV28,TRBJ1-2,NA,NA,TGTGCCAGCAGTTTGAGTGCAGGGCGGGTTGTTAGTTACACCTTC,CASSLSAGRVVSYTF
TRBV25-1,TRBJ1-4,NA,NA,TGTGCCAGCAGTGCCCCAATCGGGGGAGGTGAAAAACTGTTTTTT,CASSAPIGGGEKLFF
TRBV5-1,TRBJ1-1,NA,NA,TGCGCCAGCAGCTTGAGGTCCAGGGGCGAAGCTTTCTTT,CASSLRSRGEAFF
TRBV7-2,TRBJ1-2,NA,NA,TGTGCCAGCACCTCATTCCAGCCTCAAGACTATGGCTACACCTTC,CASTSFQPQDYGYTF
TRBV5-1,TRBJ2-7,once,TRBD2,TGCGCCAGCAGCTTAGACGGTCCTAGCGGTTCCTACGAGCAGTACTTC,CASSLDGPSGSYEQYF
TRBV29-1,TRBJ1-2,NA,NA,TGCAGCGCAACGGGACTATGGGATGGCTACACCTTC,CSATGLWDGYTF
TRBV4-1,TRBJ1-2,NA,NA,TGCGCCAGCAGCCAAGGGGTAGTTGCTAACTATGGCTACACCTTC,CASSQGVVANYGYTF
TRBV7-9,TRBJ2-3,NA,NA,TGTGCCAGCAGCCAAGATTGGGGGGCGACAGATACGCAGTATTTT,CASSQDWGATDTQYF
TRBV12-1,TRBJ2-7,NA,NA,TGTGCCAGCAGCTGCCCCCGACTAGCGGGAGGGCCGTACGAGCAGTACTTC,CASSCPRLAGGPYEQYF
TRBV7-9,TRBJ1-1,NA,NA,TGTGCCAGCCCCATAGAGGGTGAAGCTTTCTTT,CASPIEGEAFF
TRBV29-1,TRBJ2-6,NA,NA,TGCAGCGTTGGGGGACCACTCTCTGGGGCCAACGTCCTGACTTTC,CSVGGPLSGANVLTF
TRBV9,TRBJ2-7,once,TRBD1,TGTGCCAGCAGCCCCGGGACAGAGGTTGGAGAGCAGTACTTC,CASSPGTEVGEQYF
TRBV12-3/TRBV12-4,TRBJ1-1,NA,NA,TGTGCCAGCAGTTTAGTAGAGGACACTGAAGCTTTCTTT,CASSLVEDTEAFF
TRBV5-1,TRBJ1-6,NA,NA,TGCGCCAGCAGCCCTAACCCGACAGGAGATAATTCACCCCTCCACTTT,CASSPNPTGDNSPLHF
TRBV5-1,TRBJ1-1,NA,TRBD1,TGCGCCAGCAGCCCACAGGGGCGCGGATCCGAACCTGAAGCTTTCTTT,CASSPQGRGSEPEAFF
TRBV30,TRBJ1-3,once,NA,TGTGCCTGGAGTGTATCCCTGGGCAGGGTGAGCCCGAATCTCTCTGGAAACACCATATATTTT,CAWSVSLGRVSPNLSGNTIYF
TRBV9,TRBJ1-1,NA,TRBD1,TGTGCCAGCAGCGTAGAGGGACAGGGCTCTGAAGCTTTCTTT,CASSVEGQGSEAFF
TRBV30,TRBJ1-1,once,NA,TGTGCCTGGAGTGATTCGTATAGGGCCAAAACTGAAGCTTTCTTT,CAWSDSYRAKTEAFF
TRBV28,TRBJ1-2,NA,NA,TGTGCCAGCAGTCCCTGGTCCCTGGCTAACTATGGCTACACCTTC,CASSPWSLANYGYTF
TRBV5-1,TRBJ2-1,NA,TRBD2,TGCGCCAGCAGTCGACTAGCGGGAAATGAGCAGTTCTTC,CASSRLAGNEQFF
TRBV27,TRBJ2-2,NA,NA,TGTGCCTGCAGTTTCGGTACCCCCACTACCGGGGAGCTGTTTTTT,CACSFGTPTTGELFF
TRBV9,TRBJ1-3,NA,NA,TGTGCCAGCAGCGTCCAGGGAAGCTCTGGAAACACCATATATTTT,CASSVQGSSGNTIYF
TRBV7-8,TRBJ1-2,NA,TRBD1,TGTGCCAGCAGCCCTCGGGACAGCTATGGCTACACCTTC,CASSPRDSYGYTF